The clone carrying this T cell receptor (beta chain) has just one count. Its target is not known. Time point specified: late sampling 161 to 241 days after vaccination in a few convalescent patients. Sample treatment: approximately nine-day PBMC culture with coronavirus spike peptide pools or control peptides (ViraFEST assay). Expansion of antigen-specific T cells with peptide pools by ViraFEST preceded sequencing of TCRs. Half the growth medium was swapped for new IL-2 medium on days 3 and 7. This entry is derived from a study of vaccination and CD4 T cells after COVID-19. At the level of the study: Median time from second vaccine dose to sampling was 72 days (14 to 241).

The assay that was used to sequence DNA from cultured CD4+ T cells was the Oncomine TCR Beta short-read assay. Genomic DNA was drawn out of CD4+ T cells grown in culture. A single record per CDR3 protein comes from TCRdb applying MiXCR to the PCR reads. The sample holds approximately 23,000 distinct CDR3 sequences, roughly two fifths seen once. The V gene's germline CDR1 is MNHNS and CDR2 SASEGT. V was pared by 7 bases and J by 0 bases, with 8 bases between. The CDR3 length is 13 residues. This chain joins TRBV6-1 and TRBJ2-3; D not certain. The TCR originated in a human donor who had recovered from COVID-19. This sample comprised CD4+ T cells from blood, cultured in vitro, obtained about 7 months after SARS-CoV-2 vaccination. CDR3 in amino acids: CASKPSSTDTQYF. CDR3 coding DNA: TGTGCCAGCAAACCGAGTAGCACAGATACGCAGTATTTT.